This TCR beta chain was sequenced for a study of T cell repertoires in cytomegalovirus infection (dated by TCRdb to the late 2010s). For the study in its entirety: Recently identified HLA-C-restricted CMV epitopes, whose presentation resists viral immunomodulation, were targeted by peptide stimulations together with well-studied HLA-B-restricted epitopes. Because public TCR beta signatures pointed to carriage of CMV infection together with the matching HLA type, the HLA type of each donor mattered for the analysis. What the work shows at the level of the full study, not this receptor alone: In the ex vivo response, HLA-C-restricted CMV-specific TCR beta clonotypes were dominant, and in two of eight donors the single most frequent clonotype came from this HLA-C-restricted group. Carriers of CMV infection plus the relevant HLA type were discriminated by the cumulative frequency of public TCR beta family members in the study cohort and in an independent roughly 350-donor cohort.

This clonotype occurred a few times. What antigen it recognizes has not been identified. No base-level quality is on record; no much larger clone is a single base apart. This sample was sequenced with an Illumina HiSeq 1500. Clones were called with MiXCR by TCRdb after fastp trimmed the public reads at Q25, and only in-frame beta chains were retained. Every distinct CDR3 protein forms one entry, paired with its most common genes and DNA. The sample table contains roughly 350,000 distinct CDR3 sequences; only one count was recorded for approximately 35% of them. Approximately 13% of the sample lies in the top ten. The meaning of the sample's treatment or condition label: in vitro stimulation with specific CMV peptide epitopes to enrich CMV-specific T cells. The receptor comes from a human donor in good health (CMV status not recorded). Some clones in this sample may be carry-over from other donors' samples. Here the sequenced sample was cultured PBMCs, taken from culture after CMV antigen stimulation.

The sequenced DNA is TGTGCCAGCAGCGCGGACAGCTCTGGAAACACCATATATTTT. This yields the protein CASSADSSGNTIYF. In this chain, TRBV11-3 is recombined with TRBJ1-3, with a weak D call of TRBD1 (6 bases match). Inclusive of the bounding cysteine and phenylalanine, the CDR3 is 14 residues long. The read is trimmed to its CDR3 DNA, 42 bases read in frame from base 1. CDR1 and CDR2, per the germline V gene, are SGHNT and YENEEA. At the junction V is shortened by 5 bases and J by 0 bases, with 8 bases in between.